The rows below give T cell receptor beta chains drawn from one sample of a study of prognosis after radiotherapy for stage I lung cancer. Via MiXCR, TCRdb re-called the multiplex PCR reads, giving one row per CDR3 protein. The top ten clones hold 20% to 25% of a sample with under 50,000 distinct CDR3 sequences, roughly 24% of them seen once. The sample in question was PBMCs, obtained before or after stereotactic body radiation therapy (not recorded which). These TCRs come from a donor over 45 with non-small cell lung cancer. CDR3s include the opening cysteine and the closing phenylalanine or tryptophan. The order of the fields is V gene, J gene, CDR3 protein.

TRBV19,TRBJ1-5,CASKSATGLYQPQHF
TRBV4-2,TRBJ2-7,CASSQTLAGAYEQYF
TRBV6-1,TRBJ2-1,CASSPGTGTYNEQFF
TRBV10-3,TRBJ2-3,CAISTQGSADTQYF
TRBV9,TRBJ2-1,CASSTGPEPYNEQFF
TRBV11-2,TRBJ1-5,CASSSGTGASQPQHF
TRBV4-1,TRBJ2-7,CASSKTLDVGGEQYF
TRBV20-1,TRBJ2-4,CSARDYAGGLARNIQYF
TRBV10-3,TRBJ1-2,CAISESTRGQPYGYSF
TRBV7-2,TRBJ2-1,CASNVGGRANEQFF
TRBV20-1,TRBJ2-7,CSAMGELAGTYEQYF
TRBV11-2,TRBJ2-7,CASSFIQGGEQYF
TRBV9,TRBJ1-6,CASSGGGTGPSAPPHF
TRBV6-5,TRBJ2-5,CASSYASGWGTQYF
TRBV7-9,TRBJ2-2,CASSLALAANAGELFF
TRBV20-1,TRBJ2-7,CSASRVVRTYEQYF
TRBV28,TRBJ1-2,CASSLSGLGYTF
TRBV20-1,TRBJ1-5,CSARTGNQPQHF
TRBV2,TRBJ1-2,CASSDRIVGYTF
TRBV9,TRBJ2-5,CASSERQGAGETQYF
TRBV7-8,TRBJ2-2,CASSLSAGGRTGELLF
TRBV19,TRBJ1-5,CASSNVVNRGYSNQPQHF
TRBV11-2,TRBJ2-7,CASSPRTSGRDEQYF
TRBV2,TRBJ2-1,CASIAQQGIDEQFF
TRBV28,TRBJ2-3,CASIKTGAGDTQYF
TRBV30,TRBJ2-3,CAWRPPRGGDTQYF
TRBV19,TRBJ2-4,CASRHTGTGKNIQYF
TRBV19,TRBJ2-1,CASSTGSSYNEQFF
TRBV2,TRBJ2-3,CASPLGSSTDTQYF
TRBV6-2/TRBV6-3,TRBJ2-1,CVSSTSGGTYNEQFF
TRBV11-2,TRBJ2-5,CASSLDTGRVETQYF
TRBV7-9,TRBJ2-1,CASSLAGTQVRNEQFF
TRBV24-1,TRBJ1-2,CATSDFGQASGYTF
TRBV3-1,TRBJ2-1,CASSLLAGNYNEQFF
TRBV7-9,TRBJ1-4,CASSLAQGGTNEKLFF
TRBV28,TRBJ1-2,CASSFLGRRRVGYTF
TRBV20-1,TRBJ1-2,CSASGGDYGYTF
TRBV5-5,TRBJ2-3,CASSLALGQGADTQYF
TRBV5-1,TRBJ2-3,CASSLTGAPTDTQYF
TRBV6-2/TRBV6-3,TRBJ2-1,CASSYQRGAQNEQFF
TRBV7-2,TRBJ2-7,CASSLGAGQIYEQYF
TRBV30,TRBJ1-4,CAWSLGDGNEKLFF
TRBV18,TRBJ1-4,CASSPPPGTQRTNEKLFF
TRBV20-1,TRBJ1-1,CSARDRRGRVNTEAFF
TRBV20-1,TRBJ2-6,CSARGANVLTF